The source of this TCR beta chain is a study of blood T cell repertoires in COVID-19. CDR3 size: 13 residues. V shed 4 bases and J shed 2 bases, with 7 bases lying between them. Germline V CDR1 and CDR2: LGHDT, YNNKEL (reference sequence). Cohort placement rested on clinical history that participants reported themselves. Original methodology: Reference gene primer amplification gave nucleated cell count estimates. The protocol was immunoSEQ multiplex PCR, while the TCRdb copy is restricted to in-frame clones and leaves out a portion. The V and J calls and clone size come from that table; D and trimming were worked out from the DNA. This sample yields about 260,000 clones, of which about 87% are seen a single time; 2.5% to 3.5% belongs to the top ten.

The gene calls are TRBV3-1 (or the pseudogene TRBV3-2) and TRBJ2-3; D is unresolved. This TCR derives from a woman in her 40s who had been exposed to COVID-19. Sequencing was performed on PBMCs or T cells enriched from blood (not recorded which). CDR3 sequence reads: CASSLWLTDTQYF. In nucleotides, the CDR3 is TGTGCCAGCAGCCTTTGGCTCACAGATACGCAGTATTTT.